This T cell receptor beta chain was sequenced during a study of blood T cell repertoires in COVID-19. This clone was recorded a few times. Ages ranged from about 18 to 89 years, with residence in 24 US areas. Recovery meant two consecutive negative NP/OP PCR tests, professional clearance, or resolved symptoms. The protocol was immunoSEQ multiplex PCR, while the TCRdb copy is restricted to in-frame clones and leaves out a portion. The data show 150,000 to 200,000 clones, with 70% to 90% seen just once and less than 6% held by the top ten. The CDR3 is made up of 14 amino acids. Between the trimmed V and J ends, which lost 3 bases and 5 bases, there was a span of 11 bases. Germline lookup yields CDR1 WNHNN and CDR2 SYGVQD (reference sequence).

Material for sequencing was PBMCs or T cells enriched from blood (not recorded which). The clonotype was recovered from a man aged 35 to 55 who had recovered from COVID-19. This chain uses TRBV10-1 with TRBJ2-1, with D perhaps TRBD2 (6 bases). The DNA of the CDR3 is TGCGCCAGCAGTGACGGGGGTCGCGACAATGAGCAGTTCTTC. Translating it yields CASSDGGRDNEQFF.